The 23 T cell receptor beta chains given below trace back to one sample, sequenced in a study of blood T cell repertoires in COVID-19. Here immunoSEQ multiplex PCR was the method, and the copy in TCRdb shows in-frame clones only, minus some. There are 200,000 to 300,000 clones in the sample; approximately 83% occur only once, and around 6% lies in the top ten. The sequenced sample consisted of peripheral blood. The source of these receptors is a human donor in a cohort sampled during active COVID-19.

The rearrangement links TRBV29-1 to TRBJ1-3; no reliable D call. CDR3 length: 13 residues. With 7 bases removed from V and 0 bases from J, the gap between germline ends came to 10 bases. CDR1 is SQVTM and CDR2 is ANQGSEA in the germline V gene. CDR3 protein: CSAVHVSGNTIYF. The CDR3, as DNA: TGCAGCGCCGTACATGTCTCTGGAAACACCATATATTTT.

The gene calls are TRBV5-1 and TRBJ2-1; no reliable D call. Germline V CDR1 and CDR2: SGHRS, YFSETQ. This CDR3 contains 14 residues. Trimming cost V 0 bases and J 7 bases, with 11 bases left between them. The CDR3 spells CASSLDSRSNEQFF. In DNA form, the CDR3 reads TGCGCCAGCAGCTTGGATTCTAGATCTAATGAGCAGTTCTTC.

The V gene is TRBV20-1, the J gene TRBJ2-1; 7 nucleotides agree with TRBD2. Germline CDR1 reads DFQATT; CDR2 reads SNEGSKA (reference sequence). The CDR3 extends over 13 amino acids. V trimming: 3 bases; J trimming: 10 bases; junction bases outside the gene matches: 9. CDR3 residues: CSASTSVGREQFF. CDR3 in DNA: TGCAGTGCTAGTACTAGCGTCGGTAGGGAGCAGTTCTTC.

The chain has TRBV2 and TRBJ1-1, with TRBD1 as a possible D gene (6 bases). V lost 5 bases and J 9 bases, leaving 13 bases between the germline ends. The CDR3 sequence is 12 residues long. CDR1 and CDR2 from the germline V gene are SNHLY and FYNNEI. As DNA, the CDR3 is TGTGCCAGCAGTATGCGTCAGGGGAAAGCTTTCTTT. It yields the protein CASSMRQGKAFF.

The chain couples TRBV24-1 to TRBJ2-1; tentatively, D is TRBD2 (6 bases). The CDR3 is made up of 15 amino acids. Germline CDR1 KGHDR, CDR2 SFDVKD. Trimming cost V 4 bases and J 10 bases, with 19 bases left between them. The CDR3 DNA is TGTGCCACCAGTGACCCCTCTCCGGGAGCAGGAGAGCAGTTCTTC. Its translation is CATSDPSPGAGEQFF.

The table lists this clone with a count of one. This sequence joins TRBV28 and TRBJ2-6; D may be TRBD1 (5 bases). The V gene's germline CDR1 is MDHEN and CDR2 SYDVKM. The CDR3 runs 19 residues. V gave up 3 bases and J gave up 0 bases, with 18 bases separating them. The CDR3 sequence: CASSFLSYRQNSGANVLTF. CDR3 nucleotide sequence: TGTGCCAGCAGTTTTCTCTCTTACAGGCAAAACTCTGGGGCCAACGTCCTGACTTTC.

This clone was detected once. The rearrangement uses TRBV27 and TRBJ1-4; 7 nucleotides align to TRBD1. The J segment lost 0 bases and the V segment lost 4 bases, leaving 2 bases of the junction unmatched. Germline V gives CDR1 MNHEY, CDR2 SMNVEV (reference sequence). CDR3 size: 15 residues. The CDR3 DNA is TGTGCCAGCAGTTCGGGACAGCCAACTAATGAAAAACTGTTTTTT. Encoded protein: CASSSGQPTNEKLFF.

V is TRBV6-6 and J is TRBJ1-1; 9 bases match TRBD1. Germline CDR1 MNHNY, CDR2 SVGAGI (reference sequence). V trimming: 5 bases; J trimming: 1 base; junction bases outside the gene matches: 5. The length of the CDR3 is 15 residues. CDR3 sequence: CASSLGQGRNTEAFF. DNA of the CDR3: TGTGCCAGCAGTCTTGGACAGGGGCGGAACACTGAAGCTTTCTTT.

V and J are TRBV3-1 (or the pseudogene TRBV3-2) and TRBJ2-1; D might be TRBD2 (6 bases). The CDR3 contains 15 residues. The V end was cut by 1 base, the J end by 7 bases, with 14 bases between. Per the germline V gene, CDR1 is LGHDT and CDR2 is YNNKEL (reference sequence). The CDR3: CASSQGSGGGNEQFF. The CDR3 nucleotides are TGTGCCAGCAGCCAAGGTAGCGGAGGTGGGAATGAGCAGTTCTTC.

The chain uses TRBV6-5 and TRBJ1-4; D uncertain. From germline, CDR1 is MNHEY and CDR2 SVGAGI. CDR3 length equals 12 residues. Trimming cost V 0 bases and J 11 bases, with 7 bases left between them. This CDR3 reads CASSYSSHKLFF. The DNA for the CDR3 is TGTGCCAGCAGTTACTCGAGCCACAAACTGTTTTTT.

The rearrangement links TRBV19 to TRBJ1-2; TRBD1 aligns across 8 bases. Germline values: CDR1 LNHDA, CDR2 SQIVND (reference sequence). V lost 5 bases to trimming and J lost 2 bases; unmatched junction nucleotides: 7. The CDR3 is made up of 15 amino acids. CDR3 amino acids: CASSAPGQANYGYTF. The CDR3 nucleotides are TGTGCCAGTAGTGCCCCGGGACAGGCGAACTATGGCTACACCTTC.

Comments on this clone: Sequence at one end of the junction differs from germline and may be a read error. The genes are TRBV6-6 and TRBJ1-4, with D possibly being TRBD1 (6 bases). Germline V gene lookup returns CDR1 MNHNY and CDR2 SVGAGI (reference sequence). This CDR3 region has 13 residues. The chain's CDR3 is CASSPRGMDGWVF. The CDR3 region has the DNA TGTGCCAGCAGCCCCAGGGGTATGGACGGATGGGTTTTT.

V usage is TRBV27 and J usage is TRBJ2-5; a possible D gene is TRBD1 (5 bases). The CDR3 consists of 14 residues. Germline CDR1 MNHEY, CDR2 SMNVEV (reference sequence). Trimming left V 5 bases short and J 2 bases short, with 12 bases between. For the CDR3, the DNA is TGTGCCAGCAGTCCACGACAGCAACAAGAGACCCAGTACTTC. Its protein product is CASSPRQQQETQYF.

This clone was found a few times. The chain carries TRBV28 and TRBJ2-1; D possibly corresponds to TRBD2 (5 bases). Germline-derived CDR1 and CDR2 are MDHEN and SYDVKM. The CDR3 has 12 residues. Trimming removed 11 bases at V and 0 bases at J, with 8 bases between. CDR3 DNA sequence: TGTGCCGCCCGGGGCTCCTACAATGAGCAGTTCTTC. Residues: CAARGSYNEQFF.

This chain connects TRBV5-8 to TRBJ2-3; no definite D call. The CDR3 spans 17 residues. Trimming took 0 bases from V and 1 from J, leaving 15 bases between them. Per the germline V gene, CDR1 is SGHTS and CDR2 is YDEGEE. CDR3: CASSLGVVSSGTDTQYF. Here the CDR3 DNA reads TGTGCCAGCAGCTTGGGGGTCGTTTCGAGCGGCACAGATACGCAGTATTTT.

The chain recombines TRBV5-1 with TRBJ2-5; 8 nucleotides line up with TRBD2. CDR3 length: 15 amino acids. Losses at the gene ends were 0 bases for V and 7 bases for J; bases not matched to a gene: 8. CDR1 SGHRS and CDR2 YFSETQ come from the germline V gene. The CDR3: CASSLETGGRRTQYF. The CDR3 nucleotides read TGCGCCAGCAGCTTGGAAACGGGAGGGCGACGGACCCAGTACTTC.

This clone was recorded only once. The rearrangement joins TRBV28 to TRBJ1-1; D ambiguous. This CDR3 region has 15 residues. Germline CDR1 and CDR2: MDHEN and SYDVKM. V was shortened by 4 bases and J by 1 base, with 13 bases between the two germline ends. The CDR3 reads CASSSPEGKNTEAFF. The CDR3 DNA is TGTGCCAGCAGTTCCCCGGAGGGTAAGAACACTGAAGCTTTCTTT.

The V gene is TRBV25-1, the J gene TRBJ1-2; possible D gene TRBD1, 5 bases. Between the trimmed V and J ends, which lost 6 bases and 7 bases, there was a span of 9 bases. This CDR3 is built from 11 residues. CDR1 and CDR2 from the germline V gene are MGHDK and SYGVNS. CDR3 nucleotides: TGTGCCAGCAGAGGGAGGGGTGGCTACACCTTC. Protein sequence: CASRGRGGYTF.

The chain links TRBV5-1 to TRBJ2-4, with 7 bases identical to TRBD1. The germline V gene encodes CDR1 SGHRS and CDR2 YFSETQ. The CDR3 is 15 amino acids. V lost 4 bases, J lost 9 bases, and 13 bases stayed unmatched. CDR3 loop: CASSPIQDRVGIQYF. CDR3 coding DNA: TGCGCCAGCAGCCCTATCCAAGACAGGGTTGGCATTCAGTACTTC. The complete variable domain, with remaining parts taken from reference TRBV5-1 and TRBJ2-4, reads KAGVTQTPRYLIKTRGQQVTLSCSPISGHRSVSWYQQTPGQGLQFLFEYFSETQRNKGNFPGRFSGRQFSNSRSEMNVSTLELGDSALYLCASSPIQDRVGIQYFGAGTRLSVL.

The gene calls are TRBV5-1 and TRBJ2-7; 9 nucleotides match TRBD1. After removal of 4 bases from V and 7 bases from J, the junction contained 9 bases not matched to a gene. There are 14 residues in the CDR3. Germline values: CDR1 SGHRS, CDR2 YFSETQ. The CDR3 region is CASSTTTGGTEQYF. DNA for the CDR3: TGCGCCAGCAGCACGACGACAGGGGGGACAGAGCAGTACTTC.

DNA of the CDR3: TGTGCCAGTAGTACTAGAGCGGGAGGGCGTGAGTTCTTC. It specifies CASSTRAGGREFF. The rearrangement joins TRBV19 to TRBJ2-1; 10 bases are a match to TRBD2. From germline, CDR1 is LNHDA and CDR2 SQIVND (reference sequence). The CDR3 runs to 13 residues. With V trimmed by 4 bases and J by 14 bases, 8 bases remained unmatched.

This chain links TRBV30 with TRBJ1-2; 8 positions match TRBD1. V trimming: 4 bases; J trimming: 4 bases; junction bases outside the gene matches: 2. The CDR3 consists of 12 residues. The germline V gene encodes CDR1 GTSNPN and CDR2 SVGIG (reference sequence). CDR3 coding DNA: TGTGCCTGGACAGGGGGCACCTATGGCTACACCTTC. It yields the protein CAWTGGTYGYTF.

V and J are TRBV30 and TRBJ1-3; TRBD1 matches at 7 bases. Germline-derived CDR1 and CDR2 are GTSNPN and SVGIG (reference sequence). Trimming removed 4 bases from V and 5 bases from J; junction bases left unmatched: 5. CDR3 length: 13 amino acids. The CDR3 sequence is CAWTGGLRNTIYF. The CDR3 nucleotides are TGTGCCTGGACAGGGGGTCTACGAAACACCATATATTTT.